A selection of T cell receptor beta chains follows, all from one sample in a study of blood T cell repertoires in COVID-19. The method was immunoSEQ multiplex PCR; TCRdb's version includes in-frame clones alone and lacks a portion of them. This table holds hundreds of thousands of clones, around nine tenths found once. Sequenced input: PBMCs or T cells enriched from blood (not recorded which). Receptors originate from an older woman in a cohort exposed to, infected with or recovered from COVID-19 (not recorded which). The CDR3 runs from the conserved cysteine through the conserved F or W. The D gene is left open where the match is weak. Clone size is stated in some rows and not others, as once, few, many or a class when expanded.

v_call	j_call	d_call	clone_size	cdr3_nt	cdr3_aa
TRBV7-9	TRBJ2-7	NA	few	TGTGCCAGCAGGCAGATCTCGGGAACCTACGAGCAGTACTTC	CASRQISGTYEQYF
TRBV28	TRBJ1-3	NA	NA	TGTGCCAGCACTAATCGGGGGGTGGGAGTACCTGGAAACACCATATATTTT	CASTNRGVGVPGNTIYF
TRBV6-1	TRBJ2-7	TRBD2	NA	TGTGCCAGCAGTGCCTCCGAGACTAGCGGACACTACGAGCAGTACTTC	CASSASETSGHYEQYF
TRBV24-1	TRBJ2-2	TRBD1	NA	TGTGCCACCAGTGAGCACGACAGGGGAATAAACACCGGGGAGCTGTTTTTT	CATSEHDRGINTGELFF
TRBV24-1	TRBJ2-1	NA	NA	TGTGCCACCAGTGGCGCCTTCGGGAGCTCCTACAATGAGCAGTTCTTC	CATSGAFGSSYNEQFF
TRBV6-5	TRBJ2-5	TRBD2	once	TGTGCCAGCACCCCGGGACTAGCGGAAGAGACCCAGTACTTC	CASTPGLAEETQYF
TRBV7-3	TRBJ2-1	TRBD2	NA	TGTGCCAGCAGCCTCCCGACCCCACTAGCGGGGTTATACAATGAGCAGTTCTTC	CASSLPTPLAGLYNEQFF
TRBV21-1	TRBJ1-4	NA	NA	TGTGCCAGCAGGGGGGCCCGGGCTAATGAAAAACTGTTTTTT	CASRGARANEKLFF
TRBV5-4	TRBJ2-5	NA	NA	TGTGCCAGCAGCGTAGCCTTAGAGACCCAGTACTTC	CASSVALETQYF
TRBV11-3	TRBJ2-1	NA	NA	TGTGCCAGCAGCTTAGGTCTTGGACAGGAGGGTTCCTACAATGAGCAGTTCTTC	CASSLGLGQEGSYNEQFF
TRBV4-1	TRBJ2-3	NA	NA	TGCGCCAGCAGCTCTCCCCCCGGGAGGCAGTATTTT	CASSSPPGRQYF
TRBV28	TRBJ1-5	NA	NA	TGTGCCAGCAGTCCTCGCCGGGGAGAAGGACAGCCCCAGCATTTT	CASSPRRGEGQPQHF
TRBV29-1	TRBJ1-2	NA	NA	TGCAGCGTCGGGGACAACCCGGAAGGCTACACCTTC	CSVGDNPEGYTF
TRBV18	TRBJ1-6	NA	once	TGTGCCAGCTCACCACTGGACAGCCATAATTCACCCCTCCACTTT	CASSPLDSHNSPLHF
TRBV19	TRBJ2-1	TRBD1	NA	TGTGCCAGTAGTAAGGTGCCGGGACAGGGTTCCTACAATGAGCAGTTCTTC	CASSKVPGQGSYNEQFF
TRBV5-4	TRBJ1-1	TRBD1	NA	TGTGCCAGCAGAGGGACAGCGAACACTGAAGCTTTCTTT	CASRGTANTEAFF
TRBV10-3	TRBJ2-7	TRBD2	NA	TGTGCCATCAGTGAGACTACTAGCGGGAGGCCCTCCTACGAGCAGTACTTC	CAISETTSGRPSYEQYF
TRBV5-1	TRBJ1-1	NA	NA	TGCGCCAGCGGGGCAGGGAACACTGAAGCTTTCTTT	CASGAGNTEAFF
TRBV7-2	TRBJ1-6	NA	NA	TGTGCCAGCAGCTTAGAATGGGCTAACGGTTCACCCCTCCACTTT	CASSLEWANGSPLHF
TRBV5-8	TRBJ1-4	TRBD1	NA	TGTGCCAGCAGCTGGGGGACAGGGTATTCTGGCGAAAAACTGTTTTTT	CASSWGTGYSGEKLFF
TRBV4-3	TRBJ1-6	TRBD1	NA	TGCGCCAGCAGCCAAGGGACAGGGCAAGGGCTTAATTCACCCCTCCACTTT	CASSQGTGQGLNSPLHF
TRBV5-6	TRBJ2-5	TRBD1	NA	TGTGCCAGCAGCCGTACAGGGGCGGAGACCCAGTACTTC	CASSRTGAETQYF
TRBV10-2	TRBJ2-1	NA	once	TGCGCCACATGGGGCCTGCTGGGTGCCAATGAGCAGTTCTTC	CATWGLLGANEQFF
TRBV18	TRBJ2-5	NA	NA	TGTGCCAGCACTGTACAAGAGACCCAGTACTTC	CASTVQETQYF
TRBV5-1	TRBJ2-2	TRBD1	few	TGCGCCAGCAGCTCCGCCTTTGGACAGGACACCGGGGAGCTGTTTTTT	CASSSAFGQDTGELFF
TRBV7-9	TRBJ2-3	TRBD2	NA	TGTGCCAGCAGCTTAGCGGGAGGGCGGGGCACAGATACGCAGTATTTT	CASSLAGGRGTDTQYF
TRBV7-3	TRBJ2-1	TRBD1	few	TGTGCCAGCAGGGCGACAGGGAGCTACAATGAGCAGTTCTTC	CASRATGSYNEQFF
TRBV7-2	TRBJ2-3	NA	few	TGTGCCAGCAAAGACTTTAGCACAGATACGCAGTATTTT	CASKDFSTDTQYF
TRBV27	TRBJ1-4	NA	NA	TGTGCCAGCAGAGAGTTTTCTGCAACTAATGAAAAACTGTTTTTT	CASREFSATNEKLFF
TRBV27	TRBJ2-2	TRBD1	NA	TGTGCCAGCAGTTCCTACGGACAGGGCGCCGGGGAGCTGTTTTTT	CASSSYGQGAGELFF
TRBV7-9	TRBJ1-1	NA	NA	TGTGCCAGCAGACAACAGGCGAACACTGAAGCTTTCTTT	CASRQQANTEAFF
TRBV28	TRBJ2-1	TRBD1	NA	TGTGCCAGCAGTCCGGGACAGGGGGCAAGTAATGAGCAGTTCTTC	CASSPGQGASNEQFF
TRBV18	TRBJ2-7	TRBD2	NA	TGTGCCAGCTCACCGGGACTAGCGGGAGGGCCCTGGAGCGAGCAGTACTTC	CASSPGLAGGPWSEQYF
TRBV7-8	TRBJ1-5	NA	NA	TGTGCCAGCAGCTTAGCACAGAATCAGCCCCAGCATTTT	CASSLAQNQPQHF
TRBV19	TRBJ2-4	NA	NA	TGTGCCAGTAGTATAGATGAGGGTCGGACCAAAAACATTCAGTACTTC	CASSIDEGRTKNIQYF
TRBV5-1	TRBJ1-4	TRBD1	NA	TGCGCCAGCAGCTCCGGACAGGCGGAGTCTAATGAAAAACTGTTTTTT	CASSSGQAESNEKLFF
TRBV6-2/TRBV6-3	TRBJ2-5	TRBD2	NA	TGTGCCAGCAGTGGACTAGCGGGAGTGAGGGAGACCCAGTACTTC	CASSGLAGVRETQYF
TRBV4-3	TRBJ1-6	NA	once	TGCGCCAGCAGCCAAGATCTGATCAGCTCCTATAATTCACCCCTCCACTTT	CASSQDLISSYNSPLHF
TRBV29-1	TRBJ2-1	NA	NA	TGCAGCGTTGACAGTTCCTACAATGAGCAGTTCTTC	CSVDSSYNEQFF
TRBV28	TRBJ2-4	TRBD2	NA	TGTGCCAGCAGTTCCCTGGGACTAGCCGACAAAAACATTCAGTACTTC	CASSSLGLADKNIQYF
TRBV28	TRBJ2-7	NA	NA	TGTGCCAGCAACAGGGGAGGAAGCTACGAGCAGTACTTC	CASNRGGSYEQYF
TRBV2	TRBJ2-1	TRBD1	NA	TGTGCCAGCAGGACAGGGTATGAGCAGTTCTTC	CASRTGYEQFF
TRBV6-5	TRBJ2-7	TRBD2	NA	TGTGCCAGCAACCCCCGGGGGGTGTCCTACGAGCAGTACTTC	CASNPRGVSYEQYF
TRBV11-2	TRBJ2-7	NA	NA	TGTGCCAGCAGCTTAGTTACAGGTACCTCCTACGAGCAGTACTTC	CASSLVTGTSYEQYF
TRBV10-1	TRBJ2-3	NA	NA	TGCGCCAGCAGCCCCGGAGGTGCAGATACGCAGTATTTT	CASSPGGADTQYF
TRBV24-1	TRBJ2-1	TRBD2	NA	TGTGCCACCAGTGATATAGGGGAGGGCTCCTACAATGAGCAGTTCTTC	CATSDIGEGSYNEQFF
TRBV24-1	TRBJ2-5	NA	NA	TGTGCCACCAGTAGGGACACCGTGGGGACCCAGTACTTC	CATSRDTVGTQYF
TRBV5-6	TRBJ2-1	TRBD1	NA	TGTGCCAGCAGCTCGACAGGGGGCGCCTACAATGAGCAGTTCTTC	CASSSTGGAYNEQFF
TRBV28	TRBJ1-4	TRBD1	NA	TGTGCCAGCAGCTGGACAGGGCTAGGACTTGCAACTAATGAAAAACTGTTTTTT	CASSWTGLGLATNEKLFF
TRBV28	TRBJ1-5	TRBD1	once	TGTGCCAGCAGTCCGGGAGGGGGCCGAGGGAAGCCCCAGCATTTT	CASSPGGGRGKPQHF